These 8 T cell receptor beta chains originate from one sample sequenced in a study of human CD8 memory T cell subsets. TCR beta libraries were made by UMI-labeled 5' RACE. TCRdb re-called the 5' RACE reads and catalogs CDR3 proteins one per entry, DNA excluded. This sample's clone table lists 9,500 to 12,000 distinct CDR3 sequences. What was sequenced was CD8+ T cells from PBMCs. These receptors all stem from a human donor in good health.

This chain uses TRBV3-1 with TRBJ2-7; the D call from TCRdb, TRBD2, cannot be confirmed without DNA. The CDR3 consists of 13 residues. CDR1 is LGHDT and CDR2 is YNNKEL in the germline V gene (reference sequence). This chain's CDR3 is CASSPRLRAEQYF.

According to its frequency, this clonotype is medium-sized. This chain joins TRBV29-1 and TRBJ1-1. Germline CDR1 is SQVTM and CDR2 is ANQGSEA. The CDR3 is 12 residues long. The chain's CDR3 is CSVEWGIAEAFF.

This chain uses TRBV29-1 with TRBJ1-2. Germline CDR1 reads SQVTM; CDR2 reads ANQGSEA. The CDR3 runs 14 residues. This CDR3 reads CSVEDPRINYGYTF.

The CDR3: CASSDLGPGNNEQFF. The chain recombines TRBV7-3 with TRBJ2-1; TCRdb gives TRBD2 as the D gene, but with no DNA this cannot be confirmed. This CDR3 has 15 amino acids. The germline CDR1 and CDR2 sequences are SGHTA and FQGTGA.

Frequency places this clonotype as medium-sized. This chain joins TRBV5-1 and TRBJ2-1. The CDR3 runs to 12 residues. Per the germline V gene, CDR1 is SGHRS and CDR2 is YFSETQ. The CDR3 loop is CASSLAWDEQFF.

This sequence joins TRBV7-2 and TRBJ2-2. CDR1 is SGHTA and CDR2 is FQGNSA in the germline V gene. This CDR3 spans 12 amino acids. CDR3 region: CASSLGSRELFF.

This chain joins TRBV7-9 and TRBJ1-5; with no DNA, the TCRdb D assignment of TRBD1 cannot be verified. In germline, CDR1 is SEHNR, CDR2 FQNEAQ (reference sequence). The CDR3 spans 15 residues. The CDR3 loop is CASSSGTGANQPQHF.

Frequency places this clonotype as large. The CDR3 spells CSVEKRGTGSPVEAFF. V usage is TRBV29-1 and J usage is TRBJ1-1; no DNA is available, so the TRBD1 call from TCRdb remains unchecked. The CDR3 runs to 16 residues. CDR1 and CDR2 from the germline V gene are SQVTM and ANQGSEA.